The 25 T cell receptor beta chains presented below share a single source sample, sequenced in a study of shared clonotypes between healthy human individuals. The data were produced by immunoSEQ multiplex PCR, yet TCRdb's version contains in-frame clones alone and is incomplete. Of about 1 million clones in the sample, around four fifths were seen once. The sequenced sample was memory CD4+ T cells sorted from blood. Subset indicated: CD45RA-negative fraction. The receptors were sampled from a man between 18 and 29 years old in good health.

As regards this clone: Other DNA sequences of this sample code for an identical CDR3. The genes are TRBV6-5 and TRBJ2-7; no reliable D call. With 4 bases removed from V and 2 bases from J, the gap between germline ends came to 3 bases. Per the germline V gene, CDR1 is MNHEY and CDR2 is SVGAGI. The length of the CDR3 is 11 residues. The CDR3 sequence: CASSSTYEQYF. The CDR3 bases are TGTGCCAGCAGTTCCACCTACGAGCAGTACTTC.

V is TRBV6-6 and J is TRBJ2-2, with unresolved D. The CDR3 runs 13 residues. The V end was cut by 7 bases, the J end by 0 bases, with 6 bases between. Germline values: CDR1 MNHNY, CDR2 SVGAGI (reference sequence). In DNA, the CDR3 is TGTGCCAGCACCCAATCGAACACCGGGGAGCTGTTTTTT. Its protein is CASTQSNTGELFF.

This clone ranks as medium-sized. Additional DNA sequences in this sample encode the identical CDR3. The chain has TRBV5-1 and TRBJ1-2, with a weak D call TRBD1 (6 bases). This CDR3 has 13 residues. Germline CDR1 is SGHRS and CDR2 is YFSETQ. With 0 bases removed from V and 7 bases from J, the gap between germline ends came to 10 bases. CDR3 nucleotides: TGCGCCAGCAGCTTGGCAGGGGTCGGTGGCTACACCTTC. Translation: CASSLAGVGGYTF.

The chain couples TRBV5-6 to TRBJ2-2, with 15 bases matching TRBD2. After removal of 4 bases from V and 4 bases from J, the junction contained 8 bases not matched to a gene. The germline gives CDR1 SGHDT, CDR2 YYEEEE. This CDR3 has 18 residues. This CDR3 is CASSDGLAGGPVTGELFF. The CDR3 nucleotides are TGTGCCAGCAGCGATGGACTAGCGGGAGGGCCCGTCACCGGGGAGCTGTTTTTT. Full variable domain (remainder filled in from reference TRBV5-6 and TRBJ2-2): DAGVTQSPTHLIKTRGQQVTLRCSPKSGHDTVSWYQQALGQGPQFIFQYYEEEERQRGNFPDRFSGHQFPNYSSELNVNALLLGDSALYLCASSDGLAGGPVTGELFFGEGSRLTVL.

The rearrangement links TRBV10-1 to TRBJ1-3; D possibly corresponds to TRBD1 (5 bases). CDR3 length: 14 amino acids. The germline CDR1 and CDR2 sequences are WNHNN and SYGVQD (reference sequence). The CDR3 spells CAHSLGGSGNTIYF. The DNA for the CDR3 is TGCGCACATTCTCTCGGGGGCTCTGGAAACACCATATATTTT.

V is TRBV5-1 and J is TRBJ2-3; 8 nucleotides agree with TRBD2. V lost 0 bases to trimming and J lost 2 bases; unmatched junction nucleotides: 5. Looked up from germline, CDR1 is SGHRS and CDR2 is YFSETQ. The CDR3 has 16 amino acids. CDR3 region: CASSLGSGSNTDTQYF. The CDR3 DNA reads TGCGCCAGCAGCTTGGGGAGCGGGAGCAACACAGATACGCAGTATTTT. Complete variable domain (other parts from reference TRBV5-1 and TRBJ2-3): KAGVTQTPRYLIKTRGQQVTLSCSPISGHRSVSWYQQTPGQGLQFLFEYFSETQRNKGNFPGRFSGRQFSNSRSEMNVSTLELGDSALYLCASSLGSGSNTDTQYFGPGTRLTVL.

This clone was recorded a few times. The chain couples TRBV14 to TRBJ1-2; no reliable D call. Trimming took off 0 bases at V and 8 bases at J, with 7 bases between the two ends. The CDR3 sequence is 12 residues long. CDR1 SGHDN and CDR2 FVKESK come from the germline V gene. CDR3 DNA sequence: TGTGCCAGCAGCCAAGATAATCACGGCTACACCTTC. Translation: CASSQDNHGYTF.

The chain combines TRBV11-2 with TRBJ2-5; TRBD1 or TRBD2 may be the D gene (5 bases each). The J call is doubtful: the DNA matches TRBJ2-7 better. Per the germline V gene, CDR1 is SGHAT and CDR2 is FQNNGV. The CDR3 consists of 15 residues. The CDR3 sequence is CASSPSPGSSYEQYF. CDR3 coding DNA: TGTGCCAGCAGCCCCTCCCCAGGGAGCTCCTACGAGCAGTACTTC.

The CDR3 sequence: CASSGQGHKADTQYF. For the CDR3, the DNA is TGTGCCAGCAGCGGGCAGGGTCACAAGGCAGATACGCAGTATTTT. V gene TRBV11-2 combines with J gene TRBJ2-3, with D perhaps TRBD1 (5 bases). V dropped 5 bases and J dropped 4 bases, with 16 bases sitting between them. The CDR3 loop spans 15 amino acids. In germline, CDR1 is SGHAT, CDR2 FQNNGV.

This chain joins TRBV2 and TRBJ1-2; 7 bases match TRBD1. The CDR3 runs 13 residues. V shed 6 bases and J 7 bases; nucleotides not matched to a gene: 8. CDR1 is SNHLY, CDR2 FYNNEI, per germline. The CDR3 region has the DNA TGTGCCAGCAGAGGACAGGACCTTCTTGGCTACACCTTC. The encoded protein is CASRGQDLLGYTF.

This clone was found a few times. The chain is built from TRBV6-6 and TRBJ2-3; D is unclear. The CDR3 is 14 residues long. Trimming shortened V by 7 bases and J by 4 bases, and 15 bases separated the two germline ends. The germline CDR1 and CDR2 sequences are MNHNY and SVGAGI (reference sequence). The chain's CDR3 is CASTLEGLADTQYF. The CDR3 nucleotides are TGTGCCAGCACCCTGGAAGGGTTGGCAGATACGCAGTATTTT.

This rearrangement joins TRBV9 to TRBJ2-2, with a tentative D call TRBD2 (6 bases). Germline CDR1 SGDLS, CDR2 YYNGEE. The germline V and J ends were trimmed by 4 bases and 5 bases, with 15 bases remaining between them. There are 15 residues in the CDR3. The CDR3 sequence is CASSPGLSRTGELFF. As DNA, the CDR3 is TGTGCCAGCAGCCCGGGACTCAGCCGGACCGGGGAGCTGTTTTTT.

V and J are TRBV10-3 and TRBJ1-4; the match to TRBD1 covers 8 bases. The CDR3 consists of 13 residues. Germline V gene data show CDR1 as ENHRY and CDR2 as SYGVKD. The trim removed 9 bases at V and 6 bases at J, leaving 6 bases unmatched. The CDR3 nucleotides are TGTGCCATTGGACAGGGATTATATGAAAAACTGTTTTTT. Its protein product is CAIGQGLYEKLFF.

This clone came up a few times. The gene calls are TRBV10-2 and TRBJ1-5; D gene ambiguous. CDR1 and CDR2 from the germline V gene are WSHSY and SAAADI. This CDR3 comprises 14 residues. The V and J ends lost 0 bases and 4 bases respectively, with 7 bases between them. CDR3 sequence (DNA): TGCGCCAGCAGTGAGTCTGGCAGGAATCAGCCCCAGCATTTT. Its protein is CASSESGRNQPQHF.

A remark on this clone: Distinct nucleotide sequences in the sample also encode this CDR3. The chain couples TRBV7-2 to TRBJ2-5; D not certain. Germline CDR1 reads SGHTA; CDR2 reads FQGNSA. The germline V and J ends were trimmed by 3 bases and 5 bases, with 4 bases remaining between them. CDR3 length equals 11 residues. The CDR3 protein is CASSLFETQYF. The DNA for the CDR3 is TGTGCCAGCAGCTTGTTTGAGACCCAGTACTTC.

The genes are TRBV5-1 and TRBJ2-2; 11 bases align to TRBD1. Germline CDR1 is SGHRS and CDR2 is YFSETQ. This CDR3 spans 16 amino acids. J gave up 6 bases and V 4 bases, and 8 bases lay outside the gene matches. CDR3 loop: CASSPAGTGGAGELFF. In nucleotides, the CDR3 is TGCGCCAGCAGCCCCGCCGGGACAGGGGGGGCCGGGGAGCTGTTTTTT.

Ten or more counts support this clone. The sample has other DNA sequences that encode this CDR3 too. This chain links TRBV29-1 with TRBJ1-2; the D is unclear. The CDR3 is 12 amino acids. Germline V gene data show CDR1 as SQVTM and CDR2 as ANQGSEA. With 0 bases removed from V and 5 bases from J, the gap between germline ends came to 7 bases. CDR3 loop: CSVEDPTYGYTF. The CDR3, as DNA: TGCAGCGTTGAAGATCCCACTTATGGCTACACCTTC.

This clone was seen repeatedly, ten times or more. The CDR3 protein is CASTPTSGVNTEAFF. The CDR3 bases are TGTGCCAGTACCCCTACCAGCGGTGTGAACACTGAAGCTTTCTTT. The chain links TRBV19 to TRBJ1-1; D ambiguous. In germline, CDR1 is LNHDA, CDR2 SQIVND (reference sequence). The CDR3 has 15 amino acids. V was trimmed by 7 bases and J by 0 bases, leaving 15 bases between them.

This chain connects TRBV5-1 to TRBJ2-7; 7 bases are shared with TRBD1. V shed 3 bases and J 7 bases; nucleotides not matched to a gene: 10. Looked up from germline, CDR1 is SGHRS and CDR2 is YFSETQ. This CDR3 contains 14 residues. The CDR3 spells CASSSETGSLEQYF. CDR3 DNA: TGCGCCAGCAGCTCTGAGACAGGGTCCCTGGAGCAGTACTTC.

This rearrangement joins TRBV2 to TRBJ2-2; D gene unclear. Germline CDR1 reads SNHLY; CDR2 reads FYNNEI. V lost 4 bases, J lost 2 bases, and 8 bases lay in between. The CDR3 has 14 residues. In DNA form, the CDR3 reads TGTGCCAGCAGTGCAAGCAGAAACACCGGGGAGCTGTTTTTT. This codes for CASSASRNTGELFF. Complete variable domain (other parts from reference TRBV2 and TRBJ2-2): EPEVTQTPSHQVTQMGQEVILRCVPISNHLYFYWYRQILGQKVEFLVSFYNNEISEKSEIFDDQFSVERPDGSNFTLKIRSTKLEDSAMYFCASSASRNTGELFFGEGSRLTVL.

V usage is TRBV7-9 and J usage is TRBJ2-3; D remains unclear. The ends were cut back, 1 base at V and 4 bases at J, with 12 bases in the middle. CDR3 size: 15 residues. CDR1 and CDR2 from the germline V gene are SEHNR and FQNEAQ (reference sequence). The CDR3 DNA is TGTGCCAGCAGCTTAGGTGTCCTAGTGGCAGATACGCAGTATTTT. Translated: CASSLGVLVADTQYF.

With respect to this clone: A much larger clone is a single base away; this may be a read error. The V gene is TRBV4-2, the J gene TRBJ2-5; D gene unclear. The ends were cut back, 0 bases at V and 7 bases at J, with 0 bases in the middle. CDR3 length equals 10 residues. Germline values: CDR1 LGHNA, CDR2 YNFKEQ. CDR3 residues: CASSQETQYF. The CDR3 nucleotides are TGTGCCAGCAGCCAAGAGACCCAGTACTTC.

The gene calls are TRBV19 and TRBJ2-3; 11 positions match TRBD2. CDR1 LNHDA and CDR2 SQIVND come from the germline V gene (reference sequence). CDR3 size: 17 residues. Unmatched junction bases numbered 9, after V lost 4 bases and J lost 3 bases. CDR3 loop: CASSTTQGLAATDTQYF. Here the CDR3 DNA reads TGTGCCAGTAGTACGACTCAGGGACTAGCGGCGACAGATACGCAGTATTTT.

This rearrangement joins TRBV28 to TRBJ1-2; 11 nucleotides match TRBD1. This CDR3 is built from 14 residues. V lost 3 bases and J lost 8; bases outside the gene matches: 5. The germline gives CDR1 MDHEN, CDR2 SYDVKM. The DNA for the CDR3 is TGTGCCAGCAGTTTGTGGACAGGGGGCTACGGCTACACCTTC. It is translated as CASSLWTGGYGYTF.

A note on this clone: Other DNA sequences of this sample code for an identical CDR3. The rearrangement links TRBV9 to TRBJ2-5; D may correspond to TRBD1 or TRBD2 (5 bases each). Germline V gives CDR1 SGDLS, CDR2 YYNGEE. The V gene lost 2 bases and the J gene lost 5 bases, with 7 bases spanning the gap. The CDR3 extends over 12 amino acids. The CDR3 DNA sequence: TGTGCCAGCAGCGTGGGGGAGGAGACCCAGTACTTC. Its translation is CASSVGEETQYF. Supplemented by reference TRBV9 and TRBJ2-5, the full variable domain reads DSGVTQTPKHLITATGQRVTLRCSPRSGDLSVYWYQQSLDQGLQFLIQYYNGEERAKGNILERFSAQQFPDLHSELNLSSLELGDSALYFCASSVGEETQYFGPGTRLLVL.